Sequencing of this T cell receptor (beta chain) was carried out in a study of read filtering for tumor transcriptome and immune sequencing. For the study at large: Whole-transcriptome libraries were prepared after DNase treatment.

Study-wide points: This fraction held mixed bone marrow immune cells after CD138-negative sorting.

Notes on this clonotype: Its antigen remains unidentified.

The V end was cut by 0 bases, the J end by 8 bases, with 17 bases between. Looked up from germline, CDR1 is DFQATT and CDR2 is SNEGSKA (reference sequence). The CDR3 covers 15 residues. From about 400 ng of RNA, a library with molecular barcoded alpha/delta and beta/gamma adaptors was made. MiXCR was run by TCRdb on the reads, yielding one entry per CDR3 protein. Of 40,000 to 50,000 distinct CDR3 sequences detected, roughly 13% appear once; the ten largest clones hold approximately 31%. The TCR comes from a donor over 35 with multiple myeloma. The chain links TRBV20-1 to TRBJ2-1; D remains unclear. The sample taken for sequencing was a population of CD138-negative cells sorted from bone marrow. CDR3 sequence: CSARDQPNPSDEQFF. The CDR3, as DNA: TGCAGTGCTAGAGATCAACCAAACCCTTCGGATGAGCAGTTCTTC.